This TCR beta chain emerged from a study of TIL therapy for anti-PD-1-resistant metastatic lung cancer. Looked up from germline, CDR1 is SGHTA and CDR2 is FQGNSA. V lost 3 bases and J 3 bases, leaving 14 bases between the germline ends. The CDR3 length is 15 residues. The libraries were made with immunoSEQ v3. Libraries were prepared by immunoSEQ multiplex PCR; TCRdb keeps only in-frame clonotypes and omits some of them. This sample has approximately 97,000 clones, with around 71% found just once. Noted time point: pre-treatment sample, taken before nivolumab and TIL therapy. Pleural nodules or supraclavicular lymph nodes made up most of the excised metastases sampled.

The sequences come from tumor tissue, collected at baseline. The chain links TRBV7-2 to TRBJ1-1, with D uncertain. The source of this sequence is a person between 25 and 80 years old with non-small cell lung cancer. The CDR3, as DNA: TGTGCCAGCAGCTTTATCGCGGGAGGCGACACTGAAGCTTTCTTT. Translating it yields CASSFIAGGDTEAFF.